The 28 T cell receptor beta chains in this list originate from one sample, sequenced in a study of blood T cells in healthy people across ages. A second about 7 to 12 cycle PCR used barcoded and J-beta primers. MiXCR was run by TCRdb on the 5' RACE reads, yielding one entry per CDR3 protein. Here the sample spans about 800,000 distinct CDR3 sequences, roughly 25% being singletons. These data also featured in a second study, about T cells of mothers and their children.

The sequenced material came from blood. The receptors shown here come from a boy younger than 18 in good health.

J is TRBJ1-2 and V is TRBV6-2 or TRBV6-3; D might be TRBD1 (5 bases). The CDR3 loop spans 16 amino acids. V was trimmed by 3 bases and J by 8 bases, leaving 22 bases between them. CDR1 is MNHEY, CDR2 SVGEGT, per germline. This CDR3 reads CASSYVGTQGAGGYTF. DNA for the CDR3: TGTGCCAGCAGTTATGTTGGAACCCAGGGTGCCGGCGGCTACACCTTC.

In this sample, this clonotype turned up a few times. The chain employs TRBV6-2 or TRBV6-3 and TRBJ2-5; D not resolved. V dropped 5 bases and J dropped 0 bases, with 10 bases sitting between them. In germline, CDR1 is MNHEY, CDR2 SVGEGT. The CDR3 loop spans 14 amino acids. The CDR3 protein is CASSGRVDQETQYF. The CDR3 nucleotides are TGTGCCAGCAGTGGAAGAGTAGACCAAGAGACCCAGTACTTC.

This clonotype showed up just a few times. The chain carries TRBV28 and TRBJ1-2; D not resolved. Germline CDR1 and CDR2: MDHEN and SYDVKM. CDR3 length: 14 residues. The V end was cut by 5 bases, the J end by 4 bases, with 14 bases between. The chain's CDR3 is CASSHGPPPYGYTF. In DNA, the CDR3 is TGTGCCAGCAGTCACGGTCCTCCCCCCTATGGCTACACCTTC.

This clonotype was seen only a few times. The CDR3 nucleotides read TGTGCTGTCGGCCAACAAATCTCCTCCTACGAGCAGTACTTC. Protein: CAVGQQISSYEQYF. This chain connects TRBV7-7 to TRBJ2-7; D unclear. The germline V gene has CDR1 SSHAT and CDR2 FNYEAQ (reference sequence). The CDR3 loop spans 14 amino acids.

The gene calls are TRBV9 and TRBJ1-6, with D tentatively TRBD1 (5 bases). Trimming pared 4 bases from V and 7 bases from J, leaving 15 bases between. The CDR3 has 15 residues. Germline V gene data show CDR1 as SGDLS and CDR2 as YYNGEE. The CDR3 DNA reads TGTGCCAGCAGCTCCCAAACGGGACTGAATTCACCCCTCCACTTT. Its protein is CASSSQTGLNSPLHF.

About this clonotype itself: The junction and the germline gene differ at one end; a read error may be behind it. V usage is TRBV9 and J usage is TRBJ2-1; unclear D gene. Germline CDR1 SGDLS, CDR2 YYNGEE. This CDR3 spans 13 amino acids. The CDR3: CAGSVSGYNEQFF. The CDR3 nucleotides read TGTGCCGGCAGCGTTTCCGGGTACAATGAGCAGTTCTTC.

This clonotype was recorded a few times. One end of the junction varies from germline; a read error may be responsible. The CDR3 spells CASSLNRDQAQHF. CDR3 DNA: TGTGCCAGCAGCTTAAACCGAGATCAGGCCCAGCATTTT. This chain joins TRBV7-2 and TRBJ1-5; no definite D call. This CDR3 spans 13 amino acids. Germline V gene sequence: CDR1 SGHTA, CDR2 FQGNSA. Complete variable domain (other parts from reference TRBV7-2 and TRBJ1-5): GAGVSQSPSNKVTEKGKDVELRCDPISGHTALYWYRQSLGQGLEFLIYFQGNSAPDKSGLPSDRFSAERTGGSVSTLTIQRTQQEDSAVYLCASSLNRDQAQHFGDGTRLSIL.

The genes are TRBV21-1 and TRBJ1-1; whether TRBD1, the table's D call, matches the DNA was not checked. TRBV21-1 is termed a pseudogene. CDR3 length: 17 amino acids. As DNA, the CDR3 is TGTGCCAGCAGCAAAAGGGTACGTGAGGGGCGAAACACTGAAGCTTTCTTT. Its translation: CASSKRVREGRNTEAFF.

The chain joins TRBV12-3 or TRBV12-4 to TRBJ1-6, with TRBD1 identical over 8 bases. The CDR3 consists of 16 residues. Losses at the gene ends were 0 bases for V and 7 bases for J; bases not matched to a gene: 5. The CDR3 here is CASSLAETGENSPLHF. The CDR3 region has the DNA TGTGCCAGCAGTTTAGCCGAGACAGGGGAAAATTCACCCCTCCACTTT.

This clonotype was detected only a few times. The chain employs TRBV15 and TRBJ2-1, with D possibly TRBD1 on 5 matching bases. The ends were cut back, 6 bases at V and 0 bases at J, with 6 bases in the middle. The CDR3 totals 13 residues. The germline gives CDR1 LNHNV, CDR2 YYDKDF (reference sequence). For the CDR3, the DNA is TGTGCCACCAGTAGGGGCTCCTACAATGAGCAGTTCTTC. It yields the protein CATSRGSYNEQFF.

The sample holds a few counts of this clonotype. This chain uses TRBV5-1 with TRBJ2-3; D could derive from TRBD1 or TRBD2 (5 bases each). Germline V gene lookup returns CDR1 SGHRS and CDR2 YFSETQ. Trimming removed 3 bases from V and 3 bases from J, with 14 bases in between. The CDR3 covers 15 residues. The CDR3 bases are TGCGCCAGCAGCTCGGGACGCTTAGGGACAGATACGCAGTATTTT. This sequence encodes CASSSGRLGTDTQYF.

This clonotype was seen a few times. The chain joins TRBV6-6 to TRBJ2-5; D may be TRBD1 or TRBD2 (6 bases each). V was clipped by 2 bases and J by 4 bases, with 14 bases between them. Per the germline V gene, CDR1 is MNHNY and CDR2 is SVGAGI (reference sequence). The CDR3 has 15 residues. DNA for the CDR3: TGTGCCAGCAGTTACCCATCCAAGGGGGGAGAGACCCAGTACTTC. This encodes CASSYPSKGGETQYF.

The chain links TRBV4-3 to TRBJ2-4; D gene uncertain. Per germline, CDR1 LGHNA and CDR2 YSLEER. The CDR3 runs to 16 residues. The germline V and J ends were trimmed by 0 bases and 0 bases, with 9 bases remaining between them. CDR3 in DNA: TGCGCCAGCAGCCAAGACGCCGCTCTAGCCAAAAACATTCAGTACTTC. Its translation is CASSQDAALAKNIQYF.

This clonotype has just a few counts. The chain has TRBV7-8 and TRBJ2-5, with D tentatively TRBD1 (5 bases). The CDR3 is made up of 15 amino acids. The germline V gene has CDR1 SGHVS and CDR2 FQNEAQ. Between the trimmed V and J ends, which lost 5 bases and 2 bases, there was a span of 15 bases. In DNA, the CDR3 is TGTGCCAGCAGCCCAGGTCTGACAGTACAAGAGACCCAGTACTTC. Translated, it gives CASSPGLTVQETQYF.

The V gene is TRBV5-1, the J gene TRBJ2-5; 7 nucleotides align to TRBD1. V lost 2 bases and J lost 3; bases outside the gene matches: 7. Germline-derived CDR1 and CDR2 are SGHRS and YFSETQ. This CDR3 is 15 amino acids long. The CDR3 protein is CASSFIRDSEETQYF. In nucleotides, the CDR3 is TGCGCCAGCAGCTTCATCCGGGACAGCGAAGAGACCCAGTACTTC.

This sequence joins TRBV30 and TRBJ1-2; 10 bases line up with TRBD1. This CDR3 has 15 residues. J gave up 0 bases and V 4 bases, and 5 bases lay outside the gene matches. CDR1 is GTSNPN, CDR2 SVGIG, per germline (reference sequence). Here the CDR3 DNA reads TGTGCCTGGATCGGGACAGGGGCCTCTAACTATGGCTACACCTTC. It specifies CAWIGTGASNYGYTF.

This clonotype has only a few counts. The chain employs TRBV29-1 and TRBJ2-2; D is possibly TRBD1 (6 bases). Trimming took off 4 bases at V and 5 bases at J, with 11 bases between the two ends. Per the germline V gene, CDR1 is SQVTM and CDR2 is ANQGSEA. This CDR3 contains 13 residues. The CDR3 sequence: CSVAQGLTGELFF. Here the CDR3 DNA reads TGCAGCGTTGCACAGGGCCTTACCGGGGAGCTGTTTTTT.

The chain recombines TRBV5-1 with TRBJ1-4; D is unclear. The CDR3 spans 14 residues. Looked up from germline, CDR1 is SGHRS and CDR2 is YFSETQ. With 0 bases removed from V and 8 bases from J, the gap between germline ends came to 11 bases. The chain's CDR3 is CASSLVATQEKLFF. CDR3 nucleotides: TGCGCCAGCAGCTTGGTGGCTACCCAAGAAAAACTGTTTTTT.

A few counts support this clonotype. The chain has TRBV20-1 and TRBJ2-6, with 8 bases fitting TRBD1. This CDR3 is built from 17 residues. CDR1 DFQATT and CDR2 SNEGSKA come from the germline V gene (reference sequence). Germline trimming cut 0 bases from V and 0 bases from J; bases unmatched to any gene: 4. CDR3 in DNA: TGCAGTGCTAGAGATCGGACAGGGAGCTCTGGGGCCAACGTCCTGACTTTC. It is translated as CSARDRTGSSGANVLTF.

Only a few counts were recorded for this clonotype. The chain is built from TRBV28 and TRBJ1-4, with D maybe TRBD1 (6 bases). V lost 10 bases and J lost 8, with 20 bases in between. The CDR3 spans 14 residues. Germline CDR1 and CDR2: MDHEN and SYDVKM. The CDR3 is CATSEGGGAEKLFF. The CDR3 bases are TGTGCCACGTCAGAGGGGGGGGGTGCGGAAAAACTGTTTTTT.

CDR3 nucleotide sequence: TGTGCCAGCAGCCCCCAGCGCCTTCAAGAGACCCAGTACTTC. It yields the protein CASSPQRLQETQYF. The chain joins TRBV7-2 to TRBJ2-5; no clear D. Trimming pared 5 bases from V and 2 bases from J, leaving 12 bases between. This CDR3 spans 14 amino acids. Germline lookup yields CDR1 SGHTA and CDR2 FQGNSA.

The chain combines TRBV5-1 with TRBJ1-2; 9 nucleotides match TRBD1. The length of the CDR3 is 13 residues. Germline loops: CDR1 SGHRS, CDR2 YFSETQ. Germline trimming cut 5 bases from V and 8 bases from J; bases unmatched to any gene: 7. CDR3 in DNA: TGCGCCAGCAGGCTACAGGGGGCGGAAGGCTACACCTTC. Its translation is CASRLQGAEGYTF.

The J gene is TRBJ2-3, the V gene TRBV6-4; 7 bases align to TRBD2. The CDR3 runs to 13 residues. V lost 6 bases to trimming and J lost 6 bases; unmatched junction nucleotides: 6. CDR1 is MRHNA and CDR2 is SNTAGT in the germline V gene. CDR3 region: CASSRDYGDTQYF. For the CDR3, the DNA is TGTGCCAGCAGCCGGGACTACGGTGATACGCAGTATTTT.

The chain links TRBV7-2 to TRBJ1-4, with D perhaps TRBD1 (6 bases). V dropped 5 bases and J dropped 3 bases, with 16 bases sitting between them. This CDR3 has 16 residues. The germline gives CDR1 SGHTA, CDR2 FQGNSA. The chain's CDR3 is CASSRRGVVANEKLFF. The CDR3, as DNA: TGTGCCAGCAGCCGGAGGGGGGTAGTAGCTAATGAAAAACTGTTTTTT.

This clonotype has only a few counts. The chain carries TRBV7-3 and TRBJ2-1; D may be TRBD2 (5 bases). V was pared by 5 bases and J by 6 bases, with 17 bases between. The length of the CDR3 is 15 residues. Per germline, CDR1 SGHTA and CDR2 FQGTGA. The CDR3 bases are TGTGCCAGCAGCGAGAGGGCCCCTGCCCTCAATGAGCAGTTCTTC. Its protein product is CASSERAPALNEQFF.

This clonotype was counted a few times. J is TRBJ2-5 and V is TRBV28, with 10 bases fitting TRBD2. Germline values: CDR1 MDHEN, CDR2 SYDVKM. Trimming at V came to 3 bases and at J to 5 bases, leaving 9 bases not matched to a gene. This CDR3 is 16 amino acids long. CDR3 nucleotides: TGTGCCAGCAGTTTTGGTCTAGCGGGAGTTGAGGAGACCCAGTACTTC. This gives the protein CASSFGLAGVEETQYF.

This clonotype has just a few counts. The CDR3 coding sequence is TGTGCCAGCGGCCCAGCGGACTCGAATTTCTCCTACGAGCAGTACTTC. Translating gives CASGPADSNFSYEQYF. The chain links TRBV28 to TRBJ2-7, with D perhaps matching TRBD2 (5 bases). The CDR3 totals 16 residues. Trimming stripped 8 bases from V and 0 bases from J, with 20 bases between. The germline V gene has CDR1 MDHEN and CDR2 SYDVKM.

This clonotype was observed many times. This chain links TRBV7-2 with TRBJ2-7; no clear D gene. The CDR3 contains 11 residues. V shed 3 bases and J shed 5 bases, with 5 bases lying between them. From germline, CDR1 is SGHTA and CDR2 FQGNSA. CDR3 protein: CASSFLHEQYF. The CDR3 nucleotides are TGTGCCAGCAGCTTTCTCCACGAGCAGTACTTC. The full variable domain, completed using reference TRBV7-2 and TRBJ2-7, is GAGVSQSPSNKVTEKGKDVELRCDPISGHTALYWYRQSLGQGLEFLIYFQGNSAPDKSGLPSDRFSAERTGGSVSTLTIQRTQQEDSAVYLCASSFLHEQYFGPGTRLTVT.